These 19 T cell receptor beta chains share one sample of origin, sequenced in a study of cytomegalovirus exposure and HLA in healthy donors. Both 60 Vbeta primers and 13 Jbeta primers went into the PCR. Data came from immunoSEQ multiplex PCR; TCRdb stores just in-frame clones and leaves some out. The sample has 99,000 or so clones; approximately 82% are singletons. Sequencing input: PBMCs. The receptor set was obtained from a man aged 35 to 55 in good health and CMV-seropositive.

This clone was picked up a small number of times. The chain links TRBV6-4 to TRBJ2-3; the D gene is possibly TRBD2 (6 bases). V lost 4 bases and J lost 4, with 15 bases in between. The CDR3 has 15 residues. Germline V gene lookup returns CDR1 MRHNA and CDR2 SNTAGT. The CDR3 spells CASSGSSGAPDTQYF. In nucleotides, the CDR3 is TGTGCCAGCAGTGGGAGTAGCGGAGCCCCAGATACGCAGTATTTT.

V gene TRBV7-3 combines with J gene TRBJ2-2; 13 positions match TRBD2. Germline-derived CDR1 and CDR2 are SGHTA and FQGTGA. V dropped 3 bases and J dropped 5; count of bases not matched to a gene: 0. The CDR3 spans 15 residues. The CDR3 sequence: CASSLGLAGTGELFF. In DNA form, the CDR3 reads TGTGCCAGCAGCTTGGGACTAGCGGGAACCGGGGAGCTGTTTTTT.

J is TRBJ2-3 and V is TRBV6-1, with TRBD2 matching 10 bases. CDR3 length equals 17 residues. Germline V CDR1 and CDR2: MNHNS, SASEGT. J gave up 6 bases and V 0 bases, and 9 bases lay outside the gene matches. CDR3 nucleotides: TGTGCCAGCAGTGAAGCCGCCCAGCGGGGGGGCAGGGATACGCAGTATTTT. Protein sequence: CASSEAAQRGGRDTQYF.

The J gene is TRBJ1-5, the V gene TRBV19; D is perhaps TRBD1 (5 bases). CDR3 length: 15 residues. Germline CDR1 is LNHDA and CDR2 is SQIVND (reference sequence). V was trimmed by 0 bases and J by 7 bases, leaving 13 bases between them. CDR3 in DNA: TGTGCCAGTAGTATAGATCCACAGGAAGAACAGCCCCAGCATTTT. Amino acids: CASSIDPQEEQPQHF.

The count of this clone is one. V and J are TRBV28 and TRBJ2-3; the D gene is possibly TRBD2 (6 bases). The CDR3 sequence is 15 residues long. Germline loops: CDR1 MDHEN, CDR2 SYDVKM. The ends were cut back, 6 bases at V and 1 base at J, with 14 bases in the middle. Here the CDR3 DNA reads TGTGCCAGCAGGCTAAAAGAGCGGGGCACAGATACGCAGTATTTT. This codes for CASRLKERGTDTQYF.

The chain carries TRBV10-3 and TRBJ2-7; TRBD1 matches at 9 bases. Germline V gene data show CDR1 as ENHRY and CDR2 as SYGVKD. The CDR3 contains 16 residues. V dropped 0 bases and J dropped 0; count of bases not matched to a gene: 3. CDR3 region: CAISESAGQGSYEQYF. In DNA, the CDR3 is TGTGCCATCAGTGAGTCGGCGGGACAGGGCTCCTACGAGCAGTACTTC.

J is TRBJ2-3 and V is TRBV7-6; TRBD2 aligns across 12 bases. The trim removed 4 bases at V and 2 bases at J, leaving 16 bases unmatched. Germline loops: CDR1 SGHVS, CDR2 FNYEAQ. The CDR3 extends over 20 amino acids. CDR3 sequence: CASSSPTSGSLGGHTDTQYF. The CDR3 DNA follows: TGTGCCAGCAGCTCGCCGACTAGCGGGAGCCTTGGGGGACACACAGATACGCAGTATTTT.

CDR3 region: CASSGNYRVNYGYTF. CDR3 nucleotide sequence: TGTGCCAGCAGCGGGAACTACAGGGTTAACTATGGCTACACCTTC. The chain has TRBV9 and TRBJ1-2; D might be TRBD1 (6 bases). The CDR3 extends over 15 amino acids. V dropped 3 bases and J dropped 1 base, with 13 bases sitting between them. In germline, CDR1 is SGDLS, CDR2 YYNGEE. Full variable domain (remainder filled in from reference TRBV9 and TRBJ1-2): DSGVTQTPKHLITATGQRVTLRCSPRSGDLSVYWYQQSLDQGLQFLIQYYNGEERAKGNILERFSAQQFPDLHSELNLSSLELGDSALYFCASSGNYRVNYGYTFGSGTRLTVV.

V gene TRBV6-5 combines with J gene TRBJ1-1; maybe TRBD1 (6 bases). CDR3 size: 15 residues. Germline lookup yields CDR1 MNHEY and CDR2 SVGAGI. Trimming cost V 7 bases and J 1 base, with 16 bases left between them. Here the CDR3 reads CASTNGLQGNTEAFF. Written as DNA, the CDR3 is TGTGCCAGCACCAACGGGCTACAGGGGAACACTGAAGCTTTCTTT.

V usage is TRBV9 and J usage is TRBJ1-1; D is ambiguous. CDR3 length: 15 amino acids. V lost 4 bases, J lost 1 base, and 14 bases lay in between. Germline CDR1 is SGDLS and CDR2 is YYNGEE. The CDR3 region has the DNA TGTGCCAGCAGCCCCCGGGGAGGGTGGAACACTGAAGCTTTCTTT. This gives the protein CASSPRGGWNTEAFF.

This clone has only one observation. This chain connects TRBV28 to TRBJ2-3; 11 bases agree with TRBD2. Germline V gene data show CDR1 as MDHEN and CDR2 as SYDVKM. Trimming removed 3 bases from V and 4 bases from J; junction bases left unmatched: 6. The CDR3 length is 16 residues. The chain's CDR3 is CASSLLAGGPSDTQYF. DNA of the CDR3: TGTGCCAGCAGTTTGTTAGCGGGGGGGCCTTCAGATACGCAGTATTTT. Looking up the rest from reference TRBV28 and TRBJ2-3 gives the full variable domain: DVKVTQSSRYLVKRTGEKVFLECVQDMDHENMFWYRQDPGLGLRLIYFSYDVKMKEKGDIPEGYSVSREKKERFSLILESASTNQTSMYLCASSLLAGGPSDTQYFGPGTRLTVL.

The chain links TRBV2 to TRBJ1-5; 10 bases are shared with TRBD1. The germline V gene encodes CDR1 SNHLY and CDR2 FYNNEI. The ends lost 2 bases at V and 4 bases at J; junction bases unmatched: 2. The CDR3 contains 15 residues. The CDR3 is CASSEPGQGNQPQHF. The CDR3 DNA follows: TGTGCCAGCAGTGAACCGGGACAGGGGAATCAGCCCCAGCATTTT.

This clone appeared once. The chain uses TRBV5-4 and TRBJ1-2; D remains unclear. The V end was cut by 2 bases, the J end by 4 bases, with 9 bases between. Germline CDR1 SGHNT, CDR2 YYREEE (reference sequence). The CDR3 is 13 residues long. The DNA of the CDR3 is TGTGCCAGCAGCTTTCGGGGTTCCTATGGCTACACCTTC. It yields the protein CASSFRGSYGYTF.

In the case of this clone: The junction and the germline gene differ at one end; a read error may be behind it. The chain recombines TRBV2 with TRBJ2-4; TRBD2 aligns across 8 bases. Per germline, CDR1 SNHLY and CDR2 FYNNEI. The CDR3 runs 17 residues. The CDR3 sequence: CASSVGGRGVAKNSQYF. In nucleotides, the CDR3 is TGTGCCAGCAGTGTGGGTGGGCGGGGGGTAGCCAAAAACAGTCAGTACTTC.

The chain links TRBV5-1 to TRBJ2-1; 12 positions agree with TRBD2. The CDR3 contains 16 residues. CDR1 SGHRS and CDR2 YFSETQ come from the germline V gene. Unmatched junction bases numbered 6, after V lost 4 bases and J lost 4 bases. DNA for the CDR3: TGCGCCAGCAGCCGGACTAGCGGGGACCAATACAATGAGCAGTTCTTC. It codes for CASSRTSGDQYNEQFF.

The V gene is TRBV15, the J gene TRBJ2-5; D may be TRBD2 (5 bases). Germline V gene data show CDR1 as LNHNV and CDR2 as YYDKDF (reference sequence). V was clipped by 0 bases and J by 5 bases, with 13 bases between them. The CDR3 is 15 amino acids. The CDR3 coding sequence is TGTGCCACCAGCAGAGATCCCGGGGTCGGGGAGACCCAGTACTTC. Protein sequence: CATSRDPGVGETQYF.

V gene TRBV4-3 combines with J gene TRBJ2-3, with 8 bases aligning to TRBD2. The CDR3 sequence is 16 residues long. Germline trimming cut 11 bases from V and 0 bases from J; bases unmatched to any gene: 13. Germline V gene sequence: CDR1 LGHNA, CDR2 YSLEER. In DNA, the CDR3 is TGCGCCGTCCTTCACGGGGGGGCCTCTAGCACAGATACGCAGTATTTT. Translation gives CAVLHGGASSTDTQYF.

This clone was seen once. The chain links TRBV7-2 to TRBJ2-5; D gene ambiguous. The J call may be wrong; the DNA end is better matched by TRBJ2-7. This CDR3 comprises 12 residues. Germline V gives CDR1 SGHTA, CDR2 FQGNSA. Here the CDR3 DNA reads TGTGCCAGCAGCTTAGGTCGGTACGAGCAGTACTTC. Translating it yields CASSLGRYEQYF.

In nucleotides, the CDR3 is TGTGCCAGCAGCTCCCGACTCCGAGGGGAGACCCAGTACTTC. Its protein is CASSSRLRGETQYF. The rearrangement links TRBV7-2 to TRBJ2-5; TRBD2 is a possible D gene (5 bases). Trimming pared 4 bases from V and 5 bases from J, leaving 14 bases between. Germline CDR1 reads SGHTA; CDR2 reads FQGNSA. The length of the CDR3 is 14 residues. The variable domain in full, completed from reference TRBV7-2 and TRBJ2-5, reads GAGVSQSPSNKVTEKGKDVELRCDPISGHTALYWYRQSLGQGLEFLIYFQGNSAPDKSGLPSDRFSAERTGGSVSTLTIQRTQQEDSAVYLCASSSRLRGETQYFGPGTRLLVL.